The 17 T cell receptor beta chains listed next were all sequenced from one sample in a study of blood T cell repertoires in COVID-19 (dated by TCRdb to 2020 to 2022). Libraries were prepared through the immunoSEQ multiplex PCR assay. Imported from immuneACCESS, the table was reduced by TCRdb to in-frame sequences with V and J called. These copies leave out some clones; in studies compared against another copy, an unresolved V gene accounts for under half, and the cause of the remainder is not known. This sample gives more than 90,000 clones in total; about 86% of them show up just once. The ten largest clonotypes hold around 4% of the sample. Sequencing used peripheral blood. The origin of the receptors is a man aged 60-69 years with acute or convalescent COVID-19.

This clone has just one count. The chain has TRBV27 and TRBJ2-3, with 11 bases fitting TRBD2. The CDR3 is 16 amino acids. The V gene's germline CDR1 is MNHEY and CDR2 SMNVEV (reference sequence). Unmatched junction bases numbered 1, after V lost 2 bases and J lost 0 bases. CDR3 residues: CASSLRTSGSTDTQYF. The CDR3 DNA reads as TGTGCCAGCAGTTTACGGACTAGCGGGAGCACAGATACGCAGTATTTT.

This clone showed up just a few times. The chain uses TRBV6-5 and TRBJ2-1; tentative D call: TRBD2 (6 bases). This CDR3 has 14 amino acids. Per germline, CDR1 MNHEY and CDR2 SVGAGI. V lost 7 bases and J lost 4, with 14 bases in between. CDR3 sequence: CASKPMGGYNEQFF. The CDR3 DNA reads TGTGCCAGCAAACCAATGGGGGGATACAATGAGCAGTTCTTC.

DNA for the CDR3: TGCAGCGTTACGGCTGGGCGGGGTAACTATGGCTACACCTTC. Translating it yields CSVTAGRGNYGYTF. The chain recombines TRBV29-1 with TRBJ1-2; D is unresolved. Germline loops: CDR1 SQVTM, CDR2 ANQGSEA. The CDR3 sequence is 14 residues long. V was cut by 5 bases and J by 1 base, with 14 bases left in between.

The chain recombines TRBV6-5 with TRBJ1-6; D might be TRBD1 (5 bases). From germline, CDR1 is MNHEY and CDR2 SVGAGI. V lost 2 bases and J 7 bases, leaving 12 bases between the germline ends. The CDR3 contains 15 residues. For the CDR3, the DNA is TGTGCCAGCAGTTACATGGGGGACTCGAATTCACCCCTCCACTTT. Amino acids: CASSYMGDSNSPLHF.

The V gene is TRBV6-5, the J gene TRBJ1-5; D gene unclear. The germline V gene encodes CDR1 MNHEY and CDR2 SVGAGI. The CDR3 runs 14 residues. Trimming left V 6 bases short and J 5 bases short, with 14 bases between. DNA of the CDR3: TGTGCCAGCAGCCTACGGGTCCGTCATCAGCCCCAGCATTTT. The encoded protein is CASSLRVRHQPQHF.

The chain has TRBV5-6 and TRBJ2-4, with D possibly matching TRBD1 (5 bases). This CDR3 comprises 15 residues. V lost 1 base and J 0 bases, leaving 8 bases between the germline ends. The germline V gene has CDR1 SGHDT and CDR2 YYEEEE. The CDR3: CASSLTGLAKNIQYF. CDR3 in DNA: TGTGCCAGCAGCTTGACAGGTCTAGCCAAAAACATTCAGTACTTC. Full variable domain (rest looked up from reference TRBV5-6 and TRBJ2-4): DAGVTQSPTHLIKTRGQQVTLRCSPKSGHDTVSWYQQALGQGPQFIFQYYEEEERQRGNFPDRFSGHQFPNYSSELNVNALLLGDSALYLCASSLTGLAKNIQYFGAGTRLSVL.

This sequence joins TRBV12-3 or TRBV12-4 and TRBJ1-1; 8 bases map to TRBD1. The CDR3 loop spans 13 amino acids. The junction had 3 bases not matched to a gene; V was cut back by 5 bases and J by 4 bases. The CDR3 spells CASSRTGPTEAFF. The DNA of the CDR3 is TGTGCCAGCAGTCGGACAGGGCCCACTGAAGCTTTCTTT.

The rearrangement links TRBV19 to TRBJ2-5; D is possibly TRBD2 (5 bases). CDR3 length equals 17 residues. The V end was cut by 1 base, the J end by 1 base, with 16 bases between. Germline V gene lookup returns CDR1 LNHDA and CDR2 SQIVND (reference sequence). Written as DNA, the CDR3 is TGTGCCAGTAGTATAGTCCGGCGAGGGCTCGCCCAAGAGACCCAGTACTTC. This gives the protein CASSIVRRGLAQETQYF.

The chain employs TRBV30 and TRBJ1-1; possible D gene TRBD1, 5 bases. The germline V gene encodes CDR1 GTSNPN and CDR2 SVGIG (reference sequence). With 3 bases removed from V and 3 bases from J, the gap between germline ends came to 20 bases. The CDR3 sequence is 16 residues long. The CDR3: CAWRVIQTRGDTEAFF. Written as DNA, the CDR3 is TGTGCCTGGAGGGTGATCCAAACCCGGGGGGACACTGAAGCTTTCTTT.

The chain recombines TRBV7-9 with TRBJ2-5, with TRBD2 identical over 10 bases. CDR1 and CDR2 (germline): SEHNR, FQNEAQ (reference sequence). This CDR3 contains 16 residues. Germline trimming cut 0 bases from V and 3 bases from J; bases unmatched to any gene: 4. The CDR3 protein is CASSLARTSGEETQYF. CDR3 nucleotides: TGTGCCAGCAGCTTAGCTAGGACTAGCGGCGAAGAGACCCAGTACTTC.

V usage is TRBV11-2 and J usage is TRBJ2-1; the match to TRBD2 covers 10 bases. The CDR3 is 15 residues long. With 5 bases clipped from V and 5 bases from J, the junction kept 6 bases outside the gene matches. Germline V CDR1 and CDR2: SGHAT, FQNNGV. The CDR3 sequence is CASSQTSGVNNEQFF. In nucleotides, the CDR3 is TGTGCCAGCAGCCAAACTAGCGGGGTAAACAATGAGCAGTTCTTC.

A few counts support this clone. A read error may account for a junction end that differs from germline. V and J are TRBV6-1 and TRBJ2-7; D ambiguous. The length of the CDR3 is 13 residues. CDR1 is MNHNS, CDR2 SASEGT, per germline. The CDR3 loop is CASREDPLREQYF. In DNA, the CDR3 is TGTGCCAGCAGGGAAGATCCGCTACGAGAGCAGTACTTC.

The chain has TRBV3-1 (or the pseudogene TRBV3-2) and TRBJ2-5; 8 bases are shared with TRBD1. The germline CDR1 and CDR2 sequences are LGHDT and YNNKEL (reference sequence). This CDR3 spans 16 amino acids. The J segment lost 5 bases and the V segment lost 3 bases, leaving 11 bases of the junction unmatched. The CDR3 region has the DNA TGTGCCAGCAGCCAGTTAAACAGGGGGTCGTGGGAGACCCAGTACTTC. It translates to CASSQLNRGSWETQYF.

The rearrangement uses TRBV21-1 and TRBJ1-1; the D call TRBD1 from the table was never checked on the DNA. TRBV21-1 is given as a pseudogene. This CDR3 is built from 13 residues. This CDR3 is CASSKDRNTEAFF. The CDR3 DNA reads TGTGCCAGCAGCAAAGACAGGAACACTGAAGCTTTCTTT.

The gene calls are TRBV9 and TRBJ2-6, with D unclear. CDR1 is SGDLS and CDR2 is YYNGEE in the germline V gene. V lost 0 bases and J lost 0, with 7 bases in between. The CDR3 sequence is 16 residues long. Here the CDR3 DNA reads TGTGCCAGCAGCGTAGTCTCTAGCTCTGGGGCCAACGTCCTGACTTTC. Amino acid sequence: CASSVVSSSGANVLTF.

This clone was counted between two and nine times. The chain carries TRBV27 and TRBJ1-3; possibly TRBD1 for D (5 bases). Germline V gives CDR1 MNHEY, CDR2 SMNVEV (reference sequence). The CDR3 consists of 14 residues. Trimming stripped 6 bases from V and 6 bases from J, with 15 bases between. CDR3 protein: CASSPSGGINTIYF. In DNA, the CDR3 is TGTGCCAGCAGCCCCAGTGGGGGGATAAACACCATATATTTT.

Points on this clone: This CDR3 is also generated by other DNA sequences in the sample. This chain links TRBV5-1 with TRBJ1-1; possibly TRBD1 for D (5 bases). The germline V and J ends were trimmed by 0 bases and 2 bases, with 11 bases remaining between them. Germline CDR1 reads SGHRS; CDR2 reads YFSETQ. The CDR3 contains 15 residues. The CDR3 DNA follows: TGCGCCAGCAGCTTGGATGGGCAGGGTAACACTGAAGCTTTCTTT. Protein sequence: CASSLDGQGNTEAFF.